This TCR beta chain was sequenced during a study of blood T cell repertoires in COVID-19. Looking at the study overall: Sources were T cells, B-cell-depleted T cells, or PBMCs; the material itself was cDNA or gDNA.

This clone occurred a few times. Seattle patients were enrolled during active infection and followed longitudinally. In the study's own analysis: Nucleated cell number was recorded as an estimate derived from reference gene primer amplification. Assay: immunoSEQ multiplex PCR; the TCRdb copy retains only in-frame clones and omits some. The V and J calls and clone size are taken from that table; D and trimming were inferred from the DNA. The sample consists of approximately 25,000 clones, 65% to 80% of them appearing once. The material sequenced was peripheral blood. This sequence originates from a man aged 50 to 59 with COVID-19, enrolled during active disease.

CDR3 sequence: CAWSVQANYGYTF. CDR3 coding DNA: TGTGCCTGGAGTGTACAGGCTAACTATGGCTACACCTTC. The rearrangement joins TRBV30 to TRBJ1-2; D is perhaps TRBD1 (5 bases). Trimming removed 0 bases at V and 0 bases at J, with 5 bases between. CDR3 length: 13 residues. From germline, CDR1 is GTSNPN and CDR2 SVGIG (reference sequence).